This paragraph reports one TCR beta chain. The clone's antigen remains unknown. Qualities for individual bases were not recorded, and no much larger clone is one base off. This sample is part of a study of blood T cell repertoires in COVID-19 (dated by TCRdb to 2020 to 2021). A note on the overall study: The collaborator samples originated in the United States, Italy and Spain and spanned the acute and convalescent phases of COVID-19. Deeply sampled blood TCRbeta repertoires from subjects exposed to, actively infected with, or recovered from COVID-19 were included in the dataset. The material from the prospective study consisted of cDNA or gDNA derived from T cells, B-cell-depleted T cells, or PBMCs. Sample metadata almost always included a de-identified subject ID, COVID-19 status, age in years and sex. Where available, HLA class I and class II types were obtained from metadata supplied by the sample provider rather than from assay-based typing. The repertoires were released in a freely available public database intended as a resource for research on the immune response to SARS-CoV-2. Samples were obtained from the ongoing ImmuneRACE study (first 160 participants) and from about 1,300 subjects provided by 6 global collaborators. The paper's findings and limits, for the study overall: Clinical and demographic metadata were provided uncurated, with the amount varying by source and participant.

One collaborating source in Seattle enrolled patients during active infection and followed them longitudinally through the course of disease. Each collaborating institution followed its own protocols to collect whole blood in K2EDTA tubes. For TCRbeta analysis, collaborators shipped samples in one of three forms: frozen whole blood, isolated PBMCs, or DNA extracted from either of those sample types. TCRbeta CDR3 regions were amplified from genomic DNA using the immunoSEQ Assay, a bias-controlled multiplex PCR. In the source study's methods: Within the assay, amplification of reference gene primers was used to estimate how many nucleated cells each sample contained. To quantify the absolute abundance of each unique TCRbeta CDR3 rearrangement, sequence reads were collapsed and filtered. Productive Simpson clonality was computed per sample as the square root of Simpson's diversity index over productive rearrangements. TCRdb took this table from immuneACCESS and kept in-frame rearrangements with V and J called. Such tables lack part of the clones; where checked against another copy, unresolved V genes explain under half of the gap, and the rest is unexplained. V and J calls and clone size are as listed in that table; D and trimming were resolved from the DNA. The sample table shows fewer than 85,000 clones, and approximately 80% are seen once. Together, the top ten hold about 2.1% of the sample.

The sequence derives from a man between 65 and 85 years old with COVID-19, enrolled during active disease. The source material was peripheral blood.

CDR3 loop: CASSAQGRGQPQHF. The nucleotides read TGTGCCAGCAGCGCACAGGGCCGGGGTCAGCCCCAGCATTTT. This receptor chain uses TRBV2 and TRBJ1-5; the D region possibly corresponds to TRBD1 (6 bases align). Based on the germline V gene, the CDR1 and CDR2 sequences are SNHLY and FYNNEI. V gives up 6 bases and J gives up 6 bases, and the segment between their germline ends measures 15 bases. There are 14 amino acids in the CDR3, from cysteine to phenylalanine inclusive. Only the CDR3 portion is preserved as DNA: 42 bases, with reading frame beginning at the first base.